The 4 T cell receptor beta chains below were found in one sample sequenced in a study of beta chain features in type 1 diabetes. Study-level points and caveats: Type 1 diabetes patients showed a moderate but significant shortening of TCRB CDR3s in all four CD4+ subsets.

These TCRs are of unknown antigen specificity. cDNA synthesis used the whole RNA isolate, giving expressed TCRB sequences. The repertoire was sequenced with immunoSEQ multiplex PCR; TCRdb's copy has only in-frame clones and lacks some. The sample holds 130,000 or so clones; about a sixth are singletons and the top ten take about 2.5%. Material: central memory CD4+ T cells from blood. The receptor source for this set is a man aged 30 to 45 with type 1 diabetes.

This clone was seen many times. The chain joins TRBV9 to TRBJ1-6; TRBD1 agrees at 7 bases. V lost 0 bases, J lost 14 bases, and 17 bases stayed unmatched. Germline V lookup: CDR1 SGDLS, CDR2 YYNGEE. The CDR3 consists of 17 residues. The CDR3, as DNA: TGTGCCAGCAGCGTAGCTCCCGATAATACGGAACAGGGGACCCTCCACTTT. As protein: CASSVAPDNTEQGTLHF.

This clone was detected a few times. The chain uses TRBV7-9 and TRBJ2-1; D is possibly TRBD1 (5 bases). This CDR3 region has 12 residues. Germline V gene sequence: CDR1 SEHNR, CDR2 FQNEAQ (reference sequence). The V gene lost 5 bases and the J gene lost 6 bases, with 8 bases spanning the gap. For the CDR3, the DNA is TGTGCCAGCAGCCCAGGGCTCAATGAGCAGTTCTTC. Translated, it gives CASSPGLNEQFF.

V and J are TRBV13 and TRBJ2-1; no clear D gene. Trimming left V 7 bases short and J 0 bases short, with 16 bases between. CDR3 length: 16 amino acids. Germline V gene lookup returns CDR1 PRHDT and CDR2 FYEKMQ (reference sequence). The DNA of the CDR3 is TGTGCCAGCACTCCGGCTTCACGTAGCTCCTACAATGAGCAGTTCTTC. This codes for CASTPASRSSYNEQFF.

As concerns this clone: Other DNA sequences within the sample encode an identical CDR3. The chain couples TRBV28 to TRBJ2-7, with D perhaps TRBD1 (5 bases). CDR1 is MDHEN, CDR2 SYDVKM, per germline. Trimming removed 3 bases at V and 4 bases at J, with 7 bases between. This CDR3 spans 12 amino acids. The DNA for the CDR3 is TGTGCCAGCAGTTTGTCAGGGTACGAGCAGTACTTC. Translating it yields CASSLSGYEQYF.